This T cell receptor beta chain was recovered during a study of blood T cells in healthy people across ages. Trimming cost V 5 bases and J 2 bases; bases outside gene matches: 6. CDR1 is SGHAT, CDR2 FQDESV, per germline (reference sequence). This CDR3 has 15 residues. Through a sample-barcoded 5' primer and a J-beta primer mix, a second PCR was run for roughly 6 to 12 cycles. TCRdb analysed the 5' RACE reads with MiXCR anew, one entry per CDR3 protein. Of about 770,000 distinct CDR3 sequences listed, approximately 48% are singletons. Specimen: blood. This TCR was recovered from a man aged 55 to 70 in good health. The chain is built from TRBV11-1 and TRBJ2-3; TRBD2 matches 8 bases. The CDR3 spells CASSQQGLVTDTQYF. CDR3 in DNA: TGTGCCAGCAGCCAACAGGGACTAGTCACAGATACGCAGTATTTT.